The entry below describes one T cell receptor beta chain. The data derive from a study of Ad26.COV2.S vaccination and SARS-CoV-2 variants. V was trimmed by 1 base and J by 0 bases, leaving 11 bases between them. This CDR3 is 16 amino acids long. The germline V gene encodes CDR1 SGHTA and CDR2 FQGTGA. Noted treatment: around 19 received Ad26.COV2.S at low or high dose, single or two shots; 5 received placebo; per-sample allocation not given. Repertoires come from day 63 after the first vaccine or placebo injection. Clones were sequenced by immunoSEQ multiplex PCR, and TCRdb holds only the in-frame ones, with some missing. The repertoire includes some 420,000 clones, more than 75% of them detected once, and approximately 4% sits in the top ten.

The receptor was isolated from a person aged 18 to 59 who received the Ad26.COV2.S COVID-19 vaccine or a placebo. The genes are TRBV7-3 and TRBJ2-3; possible D gene TRBD1, 5 bases. Material: peripheral blood, obtained in a trial of Ad26.COV2.S vaccine versus placebo. In DNA, the CDR3 is TGTGCCAGCAGCTTAAGACCAGGGTATAGCACAGATACGCAGTATTTT. Translating gives CASSLRPGYSTDTQYF.